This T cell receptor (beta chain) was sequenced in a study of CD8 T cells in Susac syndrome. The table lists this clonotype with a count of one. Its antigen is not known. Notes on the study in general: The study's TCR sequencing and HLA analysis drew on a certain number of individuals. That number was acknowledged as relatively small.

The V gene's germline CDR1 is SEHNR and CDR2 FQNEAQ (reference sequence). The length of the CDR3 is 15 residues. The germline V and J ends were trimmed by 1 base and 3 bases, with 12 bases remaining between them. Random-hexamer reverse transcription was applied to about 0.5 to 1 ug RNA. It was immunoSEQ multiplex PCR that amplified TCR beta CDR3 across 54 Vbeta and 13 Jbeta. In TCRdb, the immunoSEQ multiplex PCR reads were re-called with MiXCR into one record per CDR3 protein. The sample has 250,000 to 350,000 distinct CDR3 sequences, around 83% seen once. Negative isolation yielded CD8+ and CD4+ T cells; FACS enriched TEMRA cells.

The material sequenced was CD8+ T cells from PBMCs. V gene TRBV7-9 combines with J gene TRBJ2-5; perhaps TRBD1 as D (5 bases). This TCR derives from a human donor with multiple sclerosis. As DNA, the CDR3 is TGTGCCAGCAGCTTAGACAAGGGGTGGAAAGAGACCCAGTACTTC. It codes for CASSLDKGWKETQYF.